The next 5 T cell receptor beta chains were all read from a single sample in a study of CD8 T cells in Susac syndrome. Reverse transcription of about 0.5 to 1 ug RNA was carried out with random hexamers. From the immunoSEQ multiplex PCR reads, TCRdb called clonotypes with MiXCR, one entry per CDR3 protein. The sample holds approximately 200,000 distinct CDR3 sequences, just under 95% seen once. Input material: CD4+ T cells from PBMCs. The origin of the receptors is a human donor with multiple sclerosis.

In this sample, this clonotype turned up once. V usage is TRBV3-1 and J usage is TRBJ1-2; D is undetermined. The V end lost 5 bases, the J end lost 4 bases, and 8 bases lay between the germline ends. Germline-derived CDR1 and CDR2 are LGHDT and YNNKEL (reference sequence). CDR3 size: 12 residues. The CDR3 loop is CASSSLVYGYTF. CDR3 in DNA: TGTGCCAGCAGCAGTTTGGTCTATGGCTACACCTTC.

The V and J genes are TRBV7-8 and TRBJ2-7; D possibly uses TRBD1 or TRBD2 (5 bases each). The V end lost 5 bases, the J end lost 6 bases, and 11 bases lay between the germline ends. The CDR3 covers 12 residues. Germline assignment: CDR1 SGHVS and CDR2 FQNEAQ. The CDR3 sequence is CASSKWDGEQYF. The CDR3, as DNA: TGTGCCAGCAGCAAATGGGACGGCGAGCAGTACTTC.

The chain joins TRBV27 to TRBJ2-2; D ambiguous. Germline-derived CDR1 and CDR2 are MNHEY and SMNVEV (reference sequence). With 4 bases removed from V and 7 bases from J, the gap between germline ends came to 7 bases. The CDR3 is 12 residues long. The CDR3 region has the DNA TGTGCCAGCAGTTCCGCGTTCGGGGAGCTGTTTTTT. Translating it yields CASSSAFGELFF.

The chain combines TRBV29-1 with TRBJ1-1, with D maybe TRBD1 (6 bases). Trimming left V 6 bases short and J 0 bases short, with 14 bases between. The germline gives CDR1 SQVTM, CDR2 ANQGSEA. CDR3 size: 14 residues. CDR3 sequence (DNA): TGCAGCGTACAACAGGGAGGGGTGAACACTGAAGCTTTCTTT. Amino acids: CSVQQGGVNTEAFF.

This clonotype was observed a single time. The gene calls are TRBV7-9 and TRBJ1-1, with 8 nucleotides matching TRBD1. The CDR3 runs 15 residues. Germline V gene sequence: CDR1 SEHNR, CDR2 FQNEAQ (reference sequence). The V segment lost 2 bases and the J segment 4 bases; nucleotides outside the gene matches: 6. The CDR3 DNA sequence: TGTGCCAGCAGCTTATTGACAGGGGCCAGCACTGAAGCTTTCTTT. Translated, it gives CASSLLTGASTEAFF.